This T cell receptor (beta chain) appears in the sequencing data of a study of blood T cell repertoires in COVID-19. Study overall: Both acute and convalescent COVID-19 samples were obtained from the United States, Italy and Spain.

V was cut by 0 bases and J by 7 bases, with 9 bases left in between. Germline CDR1 and CDR2: SGHTA and FQGNSA. There are 13 residues in the CDR3. Original analysis: Estimated nucleated cell counts came from reference gene primer amplification. Profiled with immunoSEQ multiplex PCR; TCRdb holds only in-frame clones, not every one. V and J calls plus clone size are reproduced from that table; the DNA served to infer D and trimming. The table lists about 120,000 clones, about 82% of them singletons. Sequencing was performed on peripheral blood. The J gene is TRBJ1-1, the V gene TRBV7-2; unclear D gene. The sequence was collected from a man between 60 and 75 years old with active or convalescent COVID-19. The CDR3 protein is CASSLAEGYEAFF. The CDR3 DNA follows: TGTGCCAGCAGCTTAGCGGAGGGATATGAAGCTTTCTTT. Full variable domain (rest looked up from reference TRBV7-2 and TRBJ1-1): GAGVSQSPSNKVTEKGKDVELRCDPISGHTALYWYRQSLGQGLEFLIYFQGNSAPDKSGLPSDRFSAERTGGSVSTLTIQRTQQEDSAVYLCASSLAEGYEAFFGQGTRLTVV.